The following is a T cell receptor beta chain sequence with its context. Antigen unknown. The sample comes from a study of OX40 agonist ivuxolimab in advanced cancers. Study overall: Participants averaged approximately 61 years of age (range about 23 to 79) and were roughly 80% male.

Germline assignment: CDR1 MNHEY and CDR2 SMNVEV (reference sequence). Trimming took 8 bases from V and 3 from J, leaving 18 bases between them. This CDR3 region has 15 residues. Study results and caveats: CD4+ and CD8+ blood T cells expanded clonally by week 6 at 0.1 to 3.0 mg/kg.

Clones were read by immunoSEQ multiplex PCR, and TCRdb kept only the in-frame ones, dropping some. The top ten hold roughly 0.17% of the sample, which has around 80,000 clones, about 92% seen once. The sequences come from CD4+ or CD8+ T cells sorted from blood, collected in a trial of the OX40 agonist ivuxolimab. The receptor's source is an adult with an advanced solid tumor such as melanoma, head and neck, liver or kidney cancer. The chain recombines TRBV27 with TRBJ2-3, with D possibly matching TRBD2 (6 bases). CDR3 sequence (DNA): TGTGCCAGCCGGCGGGACTGGGTTGCGACAGATACGCAGTATTTT. It specifies CASRRDWVATDTQYF.